The clone carrying this TCR beta chain was picked up one time. The data originate from a study of identical twins. TCRdb re-called the 5' RACE reads through MiXCR, storing one row per CDR3 protein. The sample shows approximately 890,000 distinct CDR3 sequences, more than 9% of them seen only once. Germline lookup yields CDR1 SGHVS and CDR2 FQNEAQ. The CDR3 length is 16 residues. Trimming removed 2 bases from V and 2 bases from J, with 14 bases in between. These data also formed part of another study, on yellow fever vaccine responses in identical twins. From that paper: On the reported evidence, twins' vaccine T cell responses seemed partly convergent and partly personalized.

This chain connects TRBV7-8 to TRBJ2-3; D is possibly TRBD1 (6 bases). The receptor was derived from a woman between 18 and 29 years old in good health. Sequenced sample: PBMCs. The CDR3, as DNA: TGTGCCAGCAGCTTACAGTGGACAGCGAACACAGATACGCAGTATTTT. This gives the protein CASSLQWTANTDTQYF.